The rows below give T cell receptor beta chains drawn from one sample of a study of cytomegalovirus exposure and HLA in healthy donors. Data came from immunoSEQ multiplex PCR; TCRdb stores just in-frame clones and leaves some out. The repertoire holds over 200,000 clones, around 80% seen once, with 3.8% in the top ten. Sequencing was carried out using PBMCs. These receptors originate from a male donor in good health and CMV-seronegative. The CDR3 runs from the conserved cysteine through the conserved F or W. D genes are given only for firm matches. Size tells how often a clone was seen (once, few, many) or the class of an expanded clone, and some rows leave it out.

J gene | D gene | clone size | V gene | CDR3 DNA | CDR3 protein
TRBJ2-5 | . | . | TRBV19 | TGTGCCAGTAGCCGCAGGGGTAGAGAAGAGACCCAGTACTTC | CASSRRGREETQYF
TRBJ2-5 | TRBD2 | . | TRBV7-3 | TGTGCCAGCAGCTTAGAGGGGACTAGCGGGCCCGGGGAGACCCAGTACTTC | CASSLEGTSGPGETQYF
TRBJ2-6 | . | few | TRBV27 | TGTGCCAGCGGTGAGTCCGGGGCCAACGTCCTGACTTTC | CASGESGANVLTF
TRBJ1-1 | TRBD1 | once | TRBV5-1 | TGCGCCAGCAGCGACCGGGACAGGGGAATCACTGAAGCTTTCTTT | CASSDRDRGITEAFF
TRBJ2-2 | TRBD2 | . | TRBV5-4 | TGTGCCAGCAGCCCCGGGACTAGCGGGTATACCGGGGAGCTGTTTTTT | CASSPGTSGYTGELFF
TRBJ2-7 | TRBD2 | . | TRBV7-2 | TGTGCCAGCAGCCCCGTAGCGGGTCGGCCCCACGAGCAGTACTTC | CASSPVAGRPHEQYF
TRBJ2-1 | TRBD2 | . | TRBV6-8 | TGTGCCAGCAGGCGACACACTAGCGGGAGAGATTACAATGAGCAGTTCTTC | CASRRHTSGRDYNEQFF
TRBJ2-2 | TRBD1 | once | TRBV11-2 | TGTGCCAGCAGCTTAGTTCAGAATGGACAGGGAGCGAACACCGGGGAGCTGTTTTTT | CASSLVQNGQGANTGELFF
TRBJ1-2 | TRBD1 | . | TRBV5-6 | TGTGCCAGCAGCTCGGACAGGCTGAACTATGGCTACACCTTC | CASSSDRLNYGYTF
TRBJ2-5 | . | . | TRBV6-5 | TGTGCCAGCAGTTACCCCGGCGGAGGAGAGACCCAGTACTTC | CASSYPGGGETQYF
TRBJ1-3 | . | . | TRBV7-9 | TGTGCCAGCAGTCATGTCCCAAACACCATATATTTT | CASSHVPNTIYF
TRBJ2-3 | TRBD2 | . | TRBV5-1 | TGCGCCAGCAGCTTGGGGGGCGGGAGGGCCTCGGCAGATACGCAGTATTTT | CASSLGGGRASADTQYF
TRBJ2-7 | TRBD2 | . | TRBV27 | TGTGCCAGCAGTTTCGGGACTAGCGGGAGCGAGCAGTACTTC | CASSFGTSGSEQYF
TRBJ2-5 | TRBD1 | . | TRBV7-6 | TGTGCCAGCAGCTTAGGGAGGACAGGGGGGGGCCAAGAGACCCAGTACTTC | CASSLGRTGGGQETQYF
TRBJ2-2 | TRBD2 | . | TRBV7-8 | TGTGCCAGCAGCTTAGCCCCGACTAGCGGGAATCCGTCCGGGGAGCTGTTTTTT | CASSLAPTSGNPSGELFF
TRBJ2-1 | TRBD2 | . | TRBV30 | TGTGCCTGGACTAAACTAGCGGGCCCGCGGGAGAATGAGCGGTTCTTC | CAWTKLAGPRENERFF
TRBJ2-7 | . | . | TRBV29-1 | TGCAGCGTTGAAGATCAAACGACTTACGAGCAGTACTTC | CSVEDQTTYEQYF
TRBJ2-5 | . | . | TRBV21-1 | TGTGCCAGCAGCCCCGGCGAAGTCGCGGACCAAGAGACCCAGTACTTC | CASSPGEVADQETQYF
TRBJ2-7 | TRBD1 | . | TRBV6-1 | TGTGCCAGCAGTTTCGACAGGGGTTACGAGCAGTACTTC | CASSFDRGYEQYF
TRBJ1-2 | TRBD1 | . | TRBV9 | TGTGCCAGCAGCGTAGCTACGGACAGGGTCGGATATGGCTACACCTTC | CASSVATDRVGYGYTF
TRBJ1-2 | TRBD1 | once | TRBV29-1 | TGCAGCGGAACCACAGGGGGGGCTGGCTACACCTTC | CSGTTGGAGYTF
TRBJ2-1 | . | once | TRBV5-1 | TGCGCCAGCAGCTCGACTCTTAGCTCCTACAATGAGCAGTTCTTC | CASSSTLSSYNEQFF
TRBJ2-7 | TRBD1 | . | TRBV5-1 | TGCGCCAGCAGCTTGGTCAGGACAGGGACTTCCTACGAGCAGTACTTC | CASSLVRTGTSYEQYF
TRBJ2-2 | TRBD1 | once | TRBV7-9 | TGTGCCAGCAGGCACACCGGGACAGGGTACACCGGGGAGCTGTTTTTT | CASRHTGTGYTGELFF
TRBJ1-2 | . | . | TRBV20-1 | TGCAGTGCTTCCAGTTATGGCTACACCTTC | CSASSYGYTF
TRBJ1-4 | . | . | TRBV23-1 | TGCGCCAGCCACATACTAGGGAATGAAAAACTGTTTTTT | CASHILGNEKLFF
TRBJ2-7 | TRBD1 | . | TRBV5-1 | TGCGCCAGCAGCCCCGGGACAGGGACCTACGAGCAGTACTTC | CASSPGTGTYEQYF
TRBJ1-1 | . | . | TRBV6-5 | TGTGCCAGCAGTCCAGGGGCTAACACTGAAGCTTTCTTT | CASSPGANTEAFF
TRBJ1-4 | . | few | TRBV10-3 | TGTGCCATCAGAAGGGGTGACGAAAAACTGTTTTTT | CAIRRGDEKLFF
TRBJ1-5 | . | . | TRBV9 | TGTGCCAGCAGCGTAGGGCCCAATCAGCCCCAGCATTTT | CASSVGPNQPQHF
TRBJ2-1 | . | . | TRBV15 | TGTGCCACCAGCAGGTTCAGGGGGGCTAGCTCCTACAATGAGCAGTTCTTC | CATSRFRGASSYNEQFF
TRBJ2-3 | TRBD1 | . | TRBV18 | TGTGCCAGCTCACCACCGGACAGGTACACAGATACGCAGTATTTT | CASSPPDRYTDTQYF
TRBJ2-3 | TRBD2 | . | TRBV4-2 | TGTGCCAGCAGCCAAGAAACGATGGCAGCGGGAATTGGGACAGATACGCAGTATTTT | CASSQETMAAGIGTDTQYF
TRBJ2-7 | TRBD2 | . | TRBV5-4 | TGTGCCAGCCGCAGCGGGGGAAGCTACGAGCAGTACTTC | CASRSGGSYEQYF
TRBJ1-5 | . | . | TRBV30 | TGTGCCTGGAGTGTCTGGGGGCCCCTTAATCAGCCCCAGCATTTT | CAWSVWGPLNQPQHF
TRBJ1-6 | . | . | TRBV7-6 | TGTGCCAGCAGCCTAGGGGCAGGGAAGGAATCACCCCTCCACTTT | CASSLGAGKESPLHF
TRBJ1-1 | TRBD1 | . | TRBV2 | TGTGCCAGCAGTCCGGACAGGGGGTGGACTGAAGCTTTCTTT | CASSPDRGWTEAFF
TRBJ1-1 | TRBD1 | few | TRBV19 | TGTGCCAGTAGTAGGGGGACAGGTCGATCTGAAGCTTTCTTT | CASSRGTGRSEAFF
TRBJ2-3 | . | . | TRBV9 | TGTGCCAGCAGCGTAGCGGGGCAGGGGCCCCCTAGCACAGATACGCAGTATTTT | CASSVAGQGPPSTDTQYF
TRBJ1-1 | . | . | TRBV5-1 | TGCGCCAGCAGCTTGGGACAGACAAACACTGAAGCTTTCTTT | CASSLGQTNTEAFF
TRBJ2-1 | TRBD1 | . | TRBV7-3 | TGTGCCAGCAGCCGGACAGGCTACAATGAGCAGTTCTTC | CASSRTGYNEQFF
TRBJ2-7 | . | . | TRBV7-2 | TGTGCCAGCAGCTTAGCGAGCGGGCGCCACACTGGTGAGCAGTACTTC | CASSLASGRHTGEQYF
TRBJ2-3 | . | once | TRBV11-2 | TGTGCCAGCAGCCCCACGGGAAGTGCAGATACGCAGTATTTT | CASSPTGSADTQYF
TRBJ2-7 | . | few | TRBV18 | TGTGCCAGCTCACCCAATCCAGCCAGGGTGAACTACGAGCAGTACTTC | CASSPNPARVNYEQYF